This paragraph covers one TCR beta chain sequence. Its antigen is undetermined. The assay was immunoSEQ multiplex PCR, and TCRdb's table has in-frame clones only and misses some. The sample contains approximately 17,000 clones, roughly 76% of which appear only once. This sample was included in a study of PD-1 blockade in classical Hodgkin lymphoma. Study-wide findings and caveats: The diversity seen at baseline in complete responders resembled that of newly diagnosed patients.

Every patient relapsed after autologous stem cell transplantation, and brentuximab vedotin exposure varied. In germline, CDR1 is MDHEN, CDR2 SYDVKM. The length of the CDR3 is 14 residues. Trimming took off 8 bases at V and 0 bases at J, with 14 bases between the two ends. The sample was peripheral blood mononuclear cells (PBMCs), taken at baseline. The clonotype was recovered from a human donor with classical Hodgkin lymphoma. The chain joins TRBV28 to TRBJ2-7; possibly TRBD1 or TRBD2 for D (7 bases each). The CDR3 loop reads CASSTRGGSYEQYF. The DNA of the CDR3 is TGTGCCAGCTCCACCAGGGGGGGCTCCTACGAGCAGTACTTC.